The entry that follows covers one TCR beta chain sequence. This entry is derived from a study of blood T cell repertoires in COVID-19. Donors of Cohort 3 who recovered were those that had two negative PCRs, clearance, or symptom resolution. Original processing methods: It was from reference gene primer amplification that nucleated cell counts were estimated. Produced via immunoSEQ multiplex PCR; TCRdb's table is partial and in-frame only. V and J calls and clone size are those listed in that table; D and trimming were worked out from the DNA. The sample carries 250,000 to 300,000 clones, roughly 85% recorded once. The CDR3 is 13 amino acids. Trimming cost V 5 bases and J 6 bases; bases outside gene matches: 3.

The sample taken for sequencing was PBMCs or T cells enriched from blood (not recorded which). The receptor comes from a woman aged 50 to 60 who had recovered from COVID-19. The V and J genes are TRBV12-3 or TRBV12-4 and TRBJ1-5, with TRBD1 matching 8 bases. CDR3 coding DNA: TGTGCCAGCAGTATACAGGGGGGTCAGCCCCAGCATTTT. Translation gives CASSIQGGQPQHF.